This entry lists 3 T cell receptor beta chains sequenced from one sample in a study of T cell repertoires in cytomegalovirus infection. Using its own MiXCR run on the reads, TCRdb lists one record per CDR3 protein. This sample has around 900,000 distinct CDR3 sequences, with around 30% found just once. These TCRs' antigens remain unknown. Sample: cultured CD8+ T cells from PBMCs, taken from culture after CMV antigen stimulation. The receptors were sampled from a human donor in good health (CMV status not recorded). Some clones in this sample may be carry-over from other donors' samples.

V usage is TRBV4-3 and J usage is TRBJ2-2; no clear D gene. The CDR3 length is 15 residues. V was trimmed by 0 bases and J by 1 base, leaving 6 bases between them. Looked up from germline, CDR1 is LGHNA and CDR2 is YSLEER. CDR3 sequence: CASSQDAGNTGELFF. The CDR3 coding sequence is TGCGCCAGCAGCCAAGATGCAGGGAACACCGGGGAGCTGTTTTTT.

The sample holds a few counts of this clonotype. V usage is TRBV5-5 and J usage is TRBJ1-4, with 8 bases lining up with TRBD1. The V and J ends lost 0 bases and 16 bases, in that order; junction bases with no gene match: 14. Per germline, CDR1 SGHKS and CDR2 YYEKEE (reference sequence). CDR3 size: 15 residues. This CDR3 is CASSLVGDRPKVEFF. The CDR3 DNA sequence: TGTGCCAGCAGCTTGGTCGGGGACAGGCCGAAGGTGGAGTTTTTT.

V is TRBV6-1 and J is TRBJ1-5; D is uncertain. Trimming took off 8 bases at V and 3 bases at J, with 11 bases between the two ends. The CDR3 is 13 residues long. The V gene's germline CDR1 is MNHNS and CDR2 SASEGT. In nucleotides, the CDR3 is TGTGCCAGCGCTCGGCGGGACAATCAGCCCCAGCATTTT. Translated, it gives CASARRDNQPQHF.